Presented here are 5 T cell receptor beta chains from one specimen sequenced in a study of shared clonotypes between healthy human individuals. Some clones are missing from TCRdb's copy, which holds only in-frame ones; the method was immunoSEQ multiplex PCR. The table lists about 670,000 clones, 55% to 75% of them singletons. The sample was memory CD4+ T cells sorted from blood. Subset of the sample: CD45RA-negative fraction. These receptors all come from a woman in her twenties or thirties in good health.

This chain uses TRBV9 with TRBJ1-2, with TRBD1 identical over 7 bases. CDR3 size: 14 residues. Germline assignment: CDR1 SGDLS and CDR2 YYNGEE. The V and J ends lost 4 bases and 4 bases, in that order; junction bases with no gene match: 7. The CDR3 sequence is CASSPMDRSYGYTF. Written as DNA, the CDR3 is TGTGCCAGCAGCCCCATGGACAGGAGCTATGGCTACACCTTC.

V is TRBV5-1 and J is TRBJ2-1; 8 bases align to TRBD2. V shed 0 bases and J 10 bases; nucleotides not matched to a gene: 6. Germline CDR1 SGHRS, CDR2 YFSETQ. The CDR3 length is 14 residues. The CDR3 protein is CASSLGAVAGEQFF. The DNA for the CDR3 is TGCGCCAGCAGCTTGGGAGCAGTAGCGGGAGAGCAGTTCTTC.

The J gene is TRBJ2-7, the V gene TRBV11-2; possibly TRBD1 or TRBD2 for D (6 bases each). Per the germline V gene, CDR1 is SGHAT and CDR2 is FQNNGV. V was shortened by 5 bases and J by 2 bases, with 13 bases between the two germline ends. This CDR3 has 14 amino acids. The CDR3 sequence: CASSEGGTPYEQYF. CDR3 nucleotide sequence: TGTGCCAGCAGCGAAGGGGGGACCCCCTACGAGCAGTACTTC. The entire variable domain, with the rest obtained from reference TRBV11-2 and TRBJ2-7, is as follows: EAGVAQSPRYKIIEKRQSVAFWCNPISGHATLYWYQQILGQGPKLLIQFQNNGVVDDSQLPKDRFSAERLKGVDSTLKIQPAKLEDSAVYLCASSEGGTPYEQYFGPGTRLTVT.

Comments on this clone: The same CDR3 arises from other DNA sequences in this sample as well. V is TRBV11-1 and J is TRBJ2-1; no clear D. CDR1 and CDR2 (germline): SGHAT, FQDESV (reference sequence). V dropped 5 bases and J dropped 2 bases, with 10 bases sitting between them. The CDR3 has 14 amino acids. The CDR3 DNA reads as TGTGCCAGCAGCCGGACGTCGGCCTACAATGAGCAGTTCTTC. It specifies CASSRTSAYNEQFF.

This clone was detected many times. The chain is built from TRBV13 and TRBJ2-1; 8 nucleotides align to TRBD2. The CDR3 runs 14 residues. J was trimmed by 7 bases and V by 5 bases; bases with no gene match: 7. Germline-derived CDR1 and CDR2 are PRHDT and FYEKMQ (reference sequence). The CDR3 bases are TGTGCCAGCAGCGCGGGACTAGTTGAAAATGAGCAGTTCTTC. Protein sequence: CASSAGLVENEQFF. The complete variable domain, with remaining parts taken from reference TRBV13 and TRBJ2-1, reads AAGVIQSPRHLIKEKRETATLKCYPIPRHDTVYWYQQGPGQDPQFLISFYEKMQSDKGSIPDRFSAQQFSDYHSELNMSSLELGDSALYFCASSAGLVENEQFFGPGTRLTVL.